The T cell receptor (beta chain) under discussion was sequenced for a study of T cells in women clearing cervical HPV infection. Turning to this clone: The CDR3 is cut off 3 residues early in the read; its end comes from the germline J gene.

CDR3 length equals 16 residues. Germline V lookup: CDR1 SGHNT, CDR2 YYREEE (reference sequence). With 3 bases clipped from V and 3 bases from J, the junction kept 5 bases outside the gene matches. Average input was roughly 1,200 ng genomic DNA for immunoSEQ TCR beta CDR3 amplification. Measured with immunoSEQ multiplex PCR; TCRdb has only the in-frame clones, and not every one. The listing contains approximately 31,000 clones. The TCR originated in a woman aged 18 to 75 with a cervical HPV16 infection that either progressed to CIN3+ or cleared (not recorded which). The sample comprised blood buffy coat. The chain combines TRBV5-4 with TRBJ2-1; 11 bases match TRBD1. The sequenced CDR3 bases are TGTGCCAGCAGCTCCGGACAGGGGGCTAACTACAATGAG. It specifies CASSSGQGANYNE. The entire CDR3 protein is CASSSGQGANYNEQFF.